A selection of T cell receptor beta chains follows, all from one sample in a study of T cell repertoires in aging, cancer and after chemotherapy. MiXCR, applied by TCRdb to the multiplex PCR reads, yields one record per CDR3 protein. The sample records about 10,000 distinct CDR3 sequences, around half being singletons. Sequenced sample: blood. These TCRs come from a human donor in good health. Both conserved end residues are part of each CDR3. The D gene is left open where the match is weak. Clone size is given for some rows only: seen once, a few or many times, or a class if the clone is expanded.

v_call,j_call,d_call,clone_size,cdr3_aa,cdr3_nt
TRBV18,TRBJ2-2,.,.,CASSPSGSGELFF,TGTGCCAGCTCACCGTCGGGTAGCGGGGAGCTGTTTTTT
TRBV24-1,TRBJ1-6,.,.,CATSQPGEGNSPLHF,TGTGCCACCAGTCAACCAGGGGAGGGTAATTCACCCCTCCACTTT
TRBV5-6,TRBJ2-7,.,.,CASSQDPYEQYF,TGTGCCAGCAGCCAGGACCCCTACGAGCAGTACTTC
TRBV19,TRBJ1-2,TRBD1,.,CASSPGAGGFYGYTF,TGTGCCAGTAGTCCCGGGGCAGGGGGCTTCTATGGCTACACCTTC
TRBV12-3/TRBV12-4,TRBJ1-1,.,.,CASSTGGGTEAFF,TGTGCCAGCAGTACGGGAGGGGGGACTGAAGCTTTCTTT
TRBV6-5,TRBJ2-3,TRBD2,.,CASSYSASGGLRSDTQYF,TGTGCCAGCAGTTACTCGGCTAGCGGGGGGCTTAGGTCAGATACGCAGTATTTT
TRBV18,TRBJ1-1,.,.,CASSPPGGTEAFF,TGTGCCAGCAGCCCCCCGGGGGGGACTGAAGCTTTCTTT
TRBV6-4,TRBJ2-1,TRBD2,.,CASRLAPSSYNEQFF,TGTGCCAGCAGACTAGCGCCAAGCTCCTACAATGAGCAGTTCTTC
TRBV30,TRBJ2-1,.,.,CAWSAINEQFF,TGTGCCTGGAGTGCCATCAATGAGCAGTTCTTC
TRBV5-1,TRBJ2-5,TRBD1,.,CASSALDRGETQYF,TGCGCCAGCAGCGCCCTGGACAGGGGGGAGACCCAGTACTTC
TRBV6-1,TRBJ2-3,.,.,CASSIRPTDTQYF,TGTGCCAGCAGTATAAGGCCCACAGATACGCAGTATTTT
TRBV6-2/TRBV6-3,TRBJ2-7,TRBD2,once,CASTVEREGYEQYF,TGTGCCAGCACTGTAGAGCGGGAGGGCTACGAGCAGTACTTC
TRBV15,TRBJ2-2,TRBD1,.,CATSRDGLGQGHTGELFF,TGTGCCACCAGCAGAGACGGCCTAGGACAGGGTCACACCGGGGAGCTGTTTTTT
TRBV7-9,TRBJ1-1,TRBD1,.,CASSTRTGTEAFF,TGTGCCAGCAGCACCCGGACAGGGACTGAAGCTTTCTTT
TRBV13,TRBJ1-1,.,.,CASSPTPGGLNTEAFF,TGCGCCAGCAGCCCGACGCCTGGGGGGCTGAACACTGAAGCTTTCTTT
TRBV5-5,TRBJ2-3,TRBD2,few,CASSVLSGGTDTQYF,TGTGCCAGCAGCGTACTGAGCGGGGGCACAGATACGCAGTATTTT
TRBV19,TRBJ1-2,.,.,CASSIEHRGYGYTF,TGTGCCAGTAGCATCGAGCATCGGGGGTATGGCTACACCTTC
TRBV19,TRBJ1-5,TRBD1,.,CASSIAPVDRGPQPQHF,TGTGCCAGTAGTATAGCCCCCGTTGACAGGGGGCCTCAGCCCCAGCATTTT
TRBV5-1,TRBJ1-2,.,.,CASSLYPGEEREYF,TGCGCCAGCAGCTTGTACCCTGGGGAGGAAAGGGAGTACTTC
TRBV5-4,TRBJ2-1,.,.,CASSGGGFGGPGEQFF,TGTGCCAGCAGCGGAGGGGGATTTGGTGGGCCGGGAGAGCAGTTCTTC
TRBV19,TRBJ1-4,.,few,CASSIGLSRVEKLFF,TGTGCCAGTAGTATTGGGCTTTCCCGGGTCGAAAAACTGTTTTTT
TRBV20-1,TRBJ2-3,TRBD2,.,CSAGREMNTQYF,TGCAGTGCGGGGCGGGAGATGAATACGCAGTATTTT
TRBV10-3,TRBJ1-2,.,once,CAISDRQGNGYTF,TGTGCCATCAGTGATCGGCAGGGGAATGGCTACACCTTC
TRBV7-6,TRBJ2-5,TRBD1,few,CASSPTTGYLAETQYF,TGTGCCAGCAGCCCCACGACAGGGTACCTTGCAGAGACCCAGTACTTC